This is a list of T cell receptor beta chains from one sample in a study of response to subunit inactivated influenza vaccine. TCRdb ran MiXCR on the RT-PCR reads and lists one entry per CDR3 protein. This sample yields about 830,000 distinct CDR3 sequences, of which 18% are seen a single time; under 13% belongs to the top ten. The input for sequencing was PBMCs from blood, taken about 5 days after vaccination. The receptors stem from a man between 45 and 60 years old who received an inactivated influenza vaccine. CDR3s leave out the opening cysteine and the closing phenylalanine or tryptophan.

CDR3 protein: ASSSGIYSNQPQH; V gene: TRBV6-5; J gene: TRBJ1-5
CDR3 protein: ASSAQRWEQY; V gene: TRBV5-6; J gene: TRBJ2-7
CDR3 protein: ASRSSGIRETQY; V gene: TRBV6-1; J gene: TRBJ2-5
CDR3 protein: ASSSSRTALRGNEQF; V gene: TRBV7-9; J gene: TRBJ2-1
CDR3 protein: ASSYQESLYGYT; V gene: TRBV6-2/TRBV6-3; J gene: TRBJ1-2
CDR3 protein: ASSLLLGAGELF; V gene: TRBV7-3; J gene: TRBJ2-2
CDR3 protein: ASTLGDRLKNIQY; V gene: TRBV5-1; J gene: TRBJ2-4
CDR3 protein: ASSVDRAKGPQH; V gene: TRBV9; J gene: TRBJ1-5
CDR3 protein: ATSLASGSYNEQF; V gene: TRBV15; J gene: TRBJ2-1
CDR3 protein: ASSVDSNEQF; V gene: TRBV7-9; J gene: TRBJ2-1
CDR3 protein: ASSLEAGGRYEQY; V gene: TRBV5-1; J gene: TRBJ2-7
CDR3 protein: SAPGGGRGRTDTQY; V gene: TRBV20-1; J gene: TRBJ2-3
CDR3 protein: ASSLGMGRSETQY; V gene: TRBV7-2; J gene: TRBJ2-5
CDR3 protein: ASSVSGTSGNEQF; V gene: TRBV9; J gene: TRBJ2-1
CDR3 protein: ASSFVTGNNEQY; V gene: TRBV7-8; J gene: TRBJ2-7
CDR3 protein: ASSYQAGARVDTQY; V gene: TRBV6-5; J gene: TRBJ2-3
CDR3 protein: ASSLTAGVFSYEQY; V gene: TRBV7-2; J gene: TRBJ2-7
CDR3 protein: SARDPGLAGGANEQY; V gene: TRBV20-1; J gene: TRBJ2-7
CDR3 protein: SVRTVANTGELF; V gene: TRBV29-1; J gene: TRBJ2-2
CDR3 protein: ASSFDSGYYNEQF; V gene: TRBV5-1; J gene: TRBJ2-1
CDR3 protein: ASSPSLGAMNNEQF; V gene: TRBV9; J gene: TRBJ2-1
CDR3 protein: ASSSLAGFQETQY; V gene: TRBV7-2; J gene: TRBJ2-5
CDR3 protein: ASSTRPSGVRNEQF; V gene: TRBV28; J gene: TRBJ2-1
CDR3 protein: ATSRVDGYNEQF; V gene: TRBV15; J gene: TRBJ2-1
CDR3 protein: ATRASAFQETQY; V gene: TRBV24-1; J gene: TRBJ2-5
CDR3 protein: SVDGTGVNYGYT; V gene: TRBV29-1; J gene: TRBJ1-2
CDR3 protein: SVELPGLYNEQF; V gene: TRBV29-1; J gene: TRBJ2-1
CDR3 protein: SARGGEGTDTQY; V gene: TRBV29-1; J gene: TRBJ2-3
CDR3 protein: ATSNRGGPLGQETQY; V gene: TRBV24-1; J gene: TRBJ2-5
CDR3 protein: ASSLSGGEYNEQF; V gene: TRBV11-2; J gene: TRBJ2-1
CDR3 protein: ASSGTGNEGEQY; V gene: TRBV11-2; J gene: TRBJ2-7
CDR3 protein: ASRGQSPYTDTQY; V gene: TRBV12-3/TRBV12-4; J gene: TRBJ2-3
CDR3 protein: ASSQPTGDGAYNEQF; V gene: TRBV7-9; J gene: TRBJ2-1
CDR3 protein: ASKCSRGLAGQYEQY; V gene: TRBV27; J gene: TRBJ2-7
CDR3 protein: SASDRGLRYEQY; V gene: TRBV20-1; J gene: TRBJ2-7
CDR3 protein: SATDGPSNEKLF; V gene: TRBV20-1; J gene: TRBJ1-4
CDR3 protein: ASTTLFQGQTEAF; V gene: TRBV6-1; J gene: TRBJ1-1